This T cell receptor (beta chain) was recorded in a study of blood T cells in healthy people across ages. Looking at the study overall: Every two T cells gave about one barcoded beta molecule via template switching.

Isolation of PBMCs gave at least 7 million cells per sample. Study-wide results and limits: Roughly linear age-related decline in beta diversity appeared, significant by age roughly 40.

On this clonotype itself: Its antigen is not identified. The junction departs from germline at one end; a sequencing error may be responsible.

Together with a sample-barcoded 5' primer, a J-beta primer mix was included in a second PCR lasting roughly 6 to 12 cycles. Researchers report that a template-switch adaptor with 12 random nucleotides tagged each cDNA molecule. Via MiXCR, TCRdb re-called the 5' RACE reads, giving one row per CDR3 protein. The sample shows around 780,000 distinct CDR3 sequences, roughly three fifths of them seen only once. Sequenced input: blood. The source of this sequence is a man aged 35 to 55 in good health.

CDR3 DNA: TGTGCCAGCAGCTTAGTCTCGCGGTCCACCCAAGAGGCCCAGTACTTC. It codes for CASSLVSRSTQEAQYF. The rearrangement uses TRBV7-9 and TRBJ2-5; D unclear. The CDR3 is 16 amino acids. CDR1 and CDR2 from the germline V gene are SEHNR and FQNEAQ (reference sequence).